This TCR beta chain is from a study of immune heterogeneity within non-small cell lung tumors. In the study overall: With respect to histology, the tumors encompassed several squamous cell carcinomas, 9 to 11 non-squamous carcinomas and 1 not otherwise specified.

This CDR3 is 14 amino acids long. V shed 2 bases and J shed 1 base, with 9 bases lying between them. The germline V gene encodes CDR1 SGHNT and CDR2 YENEEA. Concerning this clonotype: Its antigen is not identified.

Template material for each sample was around 560 ng of bulk tumor genomic DNA. Widely spaced biopsies, several per primary tumor, were obtained at surgery. The study enrolled patients with untreated, newly diagnosed non-small cell lung cancer who underwent curative surgery. Everyone who gave samples had just been diagnosed with non-small cell lung cancer and was having surgery with curative intent. Findings and caveats of the study: Identical dominant CDR3 beta clonotypes recurred among a patient's tumor sites, alongside site-unique high-frequency clones.

TCR beta CDR3 regions came from multiplex PCR with 32 forward V and 13 reverse J primers. TCRdb ran MiXCR on the multiplex PCR reads and lists one entry per CDR3 protein. The sample consists of approximately 5,000 distinct CDR3 sequences, 20% to 25% of them appearing once. The chain carries TRBV11-3 and TRBJ2-7; D possibly corresponds to TRBD1 (6 bases). The sample was lung tumor tissue. The source of this sequence is a man aged 55 to 70 with non-small cell lung cancer. This chain's CDR3 is CASSLRTGSYEQYF. For the CDR3, the DNA is TGTGCCAGCAGCTTACGTACAGGGTCCTACGAGCAGTACTTC.